Presented here are 22 T cell receptor beta chains from one specimen sequenced in a study of T-cell reconstitution after alpha-beta-depleted transplantation in children (dated by TCRdb to 2016 to 2018). The method was PCR. TCRdb names Illumina HiSeq 2500 as the instrument used. TCR library preparation used molecular barcoding, with unique molecular identifiers applied to normalize quantification of the TCRbeta repertoire. The public reads were reprocessed in TCRdb via fastp at Q25 and MiXCR, keeping in-frame beta chains. One record per CDR3 amino acid sequence lists the most common genes and DNA. The sample records roughly 89,000 distinct CDR3 sequences, more than 9% of which are singletons. The ten largest clones capture approximately 13% of the sample. The input for sequencing was PBMCs from the stem cell graft donor, taken from the stem cell graft. The receptors here all came from a human donor who donated a stem cell graft to a child with inherited bone marrow failure.

This clonotype was recorded at least ten times. The chain employs TRBV7-2 and TRBJ2-3; 7 bases are a match to TRBD1. The CDR3 is 16 residues long. The ends lost 1 base at V and 2 bases at J; junction bases unmatched: 6. In germline, CDR1 is SGHTA, CDR2 FQGNSA. This CDR3 is CASSLVGDSITDTQYF. DNA of the CDR3: TGTGCCAGCAGCTTAGTGGGGGACAGTATCACAGATACGCAGTATTTT.

This clonotype was picked up many times. The chain couples TRBV5-5 to TRBJ1-2; D gene unclear. Germline CDR1 reads SGHKS; CDR2 reads YYEKEE (reference sequence). With 3 bases removed from V and 2 bases from J, the gap between germline ends came to 14 bases. This CDR3 is built from 15 residues. CDR3 loop: CASSSIAGDNYGYTF. CDR3 coding DNA: TGTGCCAGCAGCTCGATCGCAGGCGACAACTATGGCTACACCTTC.

This clonotype was seen at least ten times. The rearrangement joins TRBV29-1 to TRBJ2-1; 10 bases agree with TRBD2. V lost 5 bases, J lost 4 bases, and 8 bases stayed unmatched. Germline V gene lookup returns CDR1 SQVTM and CDR2 ANQGSEA. This CDR3 region has 15 residues. CDR3 sequence: CSVYWVAGGYNEQFF. CDR3 nucleotides: TGCAGCGTTTACTGGGTAGCGGGAGGATACAATGAGCAGTTCTTC.

At least ten counts were recorded for this clonotype. The chain joins TRBV7-9 to TRBJ1-2, with D hard to call. The V gene's germline CDR1 is SEHNR and CDR2 FQNEAQ (reference sequence). The CDR3 sequence is 15 residues long. The V end was cut by 5 bases, the J end by 4 bases, with 17 bases between. In nucleotides, the CDR3 is TGTGCCAGCAGCCCCGACCCCGGAGGAATCTATGGCTACACCTTC. Translation gives CASSPDPGGIYGYTF.

This clonotype occurred many times. This rearrangement joins TRBV6-6 to TRBJ2-7; a weak D match, TRBD1 (5 bases). Germline V lookup: CDR1 MNHNY, CDR2 SVGAGI (reference sequence). CDR3 length: 13 residues. V lost 3 bases and J lost 7, with 13 bases in between. DNA for the CDR3: TGTGCCAGCAGTTATACAGGTCTGGGAGAGCAGTACTTC. It specifies CASSYTGLGEQYF.

This clonotype was observed at least ten times. The chain has TRBV5-6 and TRBJ2-1; D unclear. Germline V CDR1 and CDR2: SGHDT, YYEEEE. Trimming pared 4 bases from V and 12 bases from J, leaving 14 bases between. This CDR3 has 12 residues. The chain's CDR3 is CASSRPDRLQFF. The CDR3, as DNA: TGTGCCAGCAGCCGCCCCGATCGGCTGCAGTTCTTC. Together with reference TRBV5-6 and TRBJ2-1, the CDR3 gives the full variable domain: DAGVTQSPTHLIKTRGQQVTLRCSPKSGHDTVSWYQQALGQGPQFIFQYYEEEERQRGNFPDRFSGHQFPNYSSELNVNALLLGDSALYLCASSRPDRLQFFGPGTRLTVL.

This clonotype was detected many times. V gene TRBV2 combines with J gene TRBJ2-1; D unresolved. Germline CDR1 and CDR2: SNHLY and FYNNEI. Deletions cut 7 bases from V and 0 bases from J, with 10 bases between. This CDR3 comprises 14 residues. This CDR3 is CASKAAGSYNEQFF. The DNA for the CDR3 is TGTGCCAGCAAGGCGGCAGGCTCCTACAATGAGCAGTTCTTC.

This clonotype was picked up many times. The rearrangement links TRBV7-8 to TRBJ2-2, with 7 bases that match TRBD1. Germline assignment: CDR1 SGHVS and CDR2 FQNEAQ. The CDR3 runs to 15 residues. Unmatched junction bases numbered 4, after V lost 2 bases and J lost 4 bases. As DNA, the CDR3 is TGTGCCAGCAGCTTACGACAGGGCCCCACCGGGGAGCTGTTTTTT. This sequence encodes CASSLRQGPTGELFF.

This clonotype was detected once. A clone one base away is much larger, so this may be a read error. The chain is built from TRBV7-3 and TRBJ2-2, with 14 bases that match TRBD2. The V gene end was trimmed by 4 bases and the J gene end by 15 bases; junction bases not matched to a gene: 10. Germline V gene data show CDR1 as SGHTA and CDR2 as FQGTGA. The CDR3 has 15 amino acids. This chain's CDR3 is CASSWYGTSGSEVFF. The CDR3 DNA is TGTGCCAGCAGCTGGTATGGGACTAGCGGGAGTGAGGTGTTTTTT.

This clonotype has at least ten counts. J is TRBJ2-7 and V is TRBV29-1, with D hard to call. Trimming took off 0 bases at V and 2 bases at J, with 8 bases between the two ends. Germline CDR1 reads SQVTM; CDR2 reads ANQGSEA. The CDR3 runs to 13 residues. The CDR3 region is CSVEDTAAYEQYF. As DNA, the CDR3 is TGCAGCGTTGAAGACACAGCCGCCTACGAGCAGTACTTC.

This clonotype showed up many times. V usage is TRBV2 and J usage is TRBJ1-2; 7 nucleotides match TRBD1. The CDR3 loop spans 11 amino acids. Trimming took 7 bases from V and 8 from J; bases not matched to a gene: 4. The germline gives CDR1 SNHLY, CDR2 FYNNEI. The CDR3 spells CASTPGGGYTF. The CDR3 DNA sequence: TGTGCCAGCACCCCAGGGGGAGGCTACACCTTC.

This clonotype was recorded at least ten times. The chain joins TRBV28 to TRBJ2-2; 9 bases map to TRBD1. Trimming cost V 6 bases and J 4 bases; bases outside gene matches: 6. CDR3 size: 15 residues. Looked up from germline, CDR1 is MDHEN and CDR2 is SYDVKM. CDR3: CASRPWDRATGELFF. CDR3 nucleotide sequence: TGTGCCAGCAGGCCATGGGACAGGGCCACCGGGGAGCTGTTTTTT.

Points on this clonotype: A read error may explain this, as a much larger clone is one base away. The chain combines TRBV19 with TRBJ1-1; 11 bases map to TRBD1. Per the germline V gene, CDR1 is LNHDA and CDR2 is SQIVND (reference sequence). The CDR3 runs 13 residues. V lost 6 bases and J lost 9; bases outside the gene matches: 6. CDR3 nucleotide sequence: TGTGCCAGTAGGGGACAGGGGGGAAGGAAAGCTTTCTTT. Encoded protein: CASRGQGGRKAFF. The variable domain in full, completed from reference TRBV19 and TRBJ1-1, reads DGGITQSPKYLFRKEGQNVTLSCEQNLNHDAMYWYRQDPGQGLRLIYYSQIVNDFQKGDIAEGYSVSREKKESFPLTVTSAQKNPTAFYLCASRGQGGRKAFFGQGTRLTVV.

Many counts were recorded for this clonotype. As DNA, the CDR3 is TGCGCCAGCAGCGTGAGGGGAGGGACAGATACGCAGTATTTT. Translation: CASSVRGGTDTQYF. V is TRBV5-1 and J is TRBJ2-3; TRBD2 matches 7 bases. This CDR3 has 14 residues. Per germline, CDR1 SGHRS and CDR2 YFSETQ. The J segment lost 3 bases and the V segment lost 4 bases, leaving 5 bases of the junction unmatched.

The chain has TRBV19 and TRBJ1-6, with D possibly TRBD1 on 5 matching bases. Trimming removed 4 bases from V and 0 bases from J, with 7 bases in between. The CDR3 contains 15 residues. Germline-derived CDR1 and CDR2 are LNHDA and SQIVND (reference sequence). The CDR3 DNA follows: TGTGCCAGTAGTACCGGGACCTCCTATAATTCACCCCTCCACTTT. It translates to CASSTGTSYNSPLHF. The full variable domain, rest sourced from reference TRBV19 and TRBJ1-6, is DGGITQSPKYLFRKEGQNVTLSCEQNLNHDAMYWYRQDPGQGLRLIYYSQIVNDFQKGDIAEGYSVSREKKESFPLTVTSAQKNPTAFYLCASSTGTSYNSPLHFGNGTRLTVT.

This clonotype was recorded at least ten times. CDR3 nucleotide sequence: TGCAGCTACAGTATATCCTACGAGCAGTACTTC. Protein product: CSYSISYEQYF. The V and J genes are TRBV29-1 and TRBJ2-7, with D unresolved. The CDR3 has 11 residues. Trimming cost V 8 bases and J 1 base, with 9 bases left between them. CDR1 and CDR2 (germline): SQVTM, ANQGSEA.

This clonotype occurred many times. The V gene is TRBV5-6, the J gene TRBJ2-4; D unresolved. CDR1 SGHDT and CDR2 YYEEEE come from the germline V gene. The CDR3 sequence is 13 residues long. Trimming cost V 8 bases and J 3 bases, with 12 bases left between them. The DNA for the CDR3 is TGTGCCAGGAATTGGAGAGGCAAAAACATTCAGTACTTC. Translation: CARNWRGKNIQYF.

The sample holds many counts of this clonotype. V and J are TRBV7-2 and TRBJ1-5; 8 bases fit TRBD1. Germline lookup yields CDR1 SGHTA and CDR2 FQGNSA. V dropped 5 bases and J dropped 5; count of bases not matched to a gene: 11. The CDR3 is 16 amino acids. The DNA of the CDR3 is TGTGCCAGCAGCCAAAGGGCAGGGGGCTTGGATCAGCCCCAGCATTTT. It is translated as CASSQRAGGLDQPQHF.

In its sample, this clonotype was seen many times. The J gene is TRBJ2-3, the V gene TRBV18; no clear D. The CDR3 loop spans 14 amino acids. In germline, CDR1 is KGHSH, CDR2 LQKENI. Trimming pared 3 bases from V and 2 bases from J, leaving 9 bases between. The CDR3 protein is CASSPQTNTDTQYF. The CDR3 DNA reads TGTGCCAGCTCACCGCAAACTAACACAGATACGCAGTATTTT.

This clonotype was seen many times. The chain combines TRBV5-1 with TRBJ1-2; tentatively, D is TRBD1 (5 bases). CDR1 is SGHRS and CDR2 is YFSETQ in the germline V gene. The germline V and J ends were trimmed by 2 bases and 7 bases, with 12 bases remaining between them. The CDR3 runs 13 residues. The CDR3 sequence is CASSFDSDLGYTF. The CDR3 DNA reads TGCGCCAGCAGCTTTGACAGCGATCTTGGCTACACCTTC. The variable domain in full, completed from reference TRBV5-1 and TRBJ1-2, reads KAGVTQTPRYLIKTRGQQVTLSCSPISGHRSVSWYQQTPGQGLQFLFEYFSETQRNKGNFPGRFSGRQFSNSRSEMNVSTLELGDSALYLCASSFDSDLGYTFGSGTRLTVV.

This clonotype was recorded many times. The chain carries TRBV29-1 and TRBJ2-3; 8 nucleotides agree with TRBD2. After removal of 2 bases from V and 1 base from J, the junction contained 2 bases not matched to a gene. Germline V CDR1 and CDR2: SQVTM, ANQGSEA. The CDR3 totals 14 residues. CDR3 nucleotides: TGCAGCGTTGAATGGCGGGAGGGCACAGATACGCAGTATTTT. Its translation is CSVEWREGTDTQYF.

This clonotype was counted ten times or more. The V gene is TRBV27, the J gene TRBJ2-4, with D perhaps matching TRBD2 (6 bases). CDR1 is MNHEY, CDR2 SMNVEV, per germline (reference sequence). The CDR3 has 15 amino acids. V was cut by 4 bases and J by 7 bases, with 17 bases left in between. CDR3 region: CASSSMPVGGNIQYF. As DNA, the CDR3 is TGTGCCAGCAGTTCCATGCCCGTGGGGGGTAACATTCAGTACTTC.